Presented here are 28 T cell receptor beta chains from one specimen sequenced in a study of blood T cells in healthy people across ages. Through a sample-barcoded 5' primer and a J-beta primer mix, a second PCR was run for about 6 to 11 cycles. Via MiXCR, TCRdb re-called the 5' RACE reads, giving one row per CDR3 protein. This sample has roughly 900,000 distinct CDR3 sequences, with 29% found just once. Sequencing was done on a sample of blood. The receptors originated from a woman of 80 years or more in good health.

As to this clonotype: This may come from a read error, since a much larger clone is one base off. This chain joins TRBV7-2 and TRBJ1-5; no clear D gene. Between the trimmed V and J ends, which lost 1 base and 7 bases, there was a span of 8 bases. The CDR3 sequence is 13 residues long. CDR1 is SGHTA, CDR2 FQGNSA, per germline. The CDR3 nucleotides read TGTGCCAGCAGCTTAGTGGATCGGCAGCCCCAGCATTTT. Residues: CASSLVDRQPQHF.

This clonotype appeared many times. The chain couples TRBV4-3 to TRBJ2-5; unclear D gene. CDR1 and CDR2 from the germline V gene are LGHNA and YSLEER. Trimming took off 4 bases at V and 0 bases at J, with 12 bases between the two ends. The CDR3 is 15 residues long. In DNA form, the CDR3 reads TGCGCCAGCAGCCGGAGAGGCGGTAACCAAGAGACCCAGTACTTC. Translation gives CASSRRGGNQETQYF.

This clonotype was observed a handful of times. A much larger clone lies one base from this, so it may be a read error. The chain links TRBV6-5 to TRBJ2-1; D is uncertain. Gene TRBJ2-7 matches the end of the DNA better, so the J call may be wrong. The CDR3 loop spans 15 amino acids. From germline, CDR1 is MNHEY and CDR2 SVGAGI. The CDR3 here is CASSYQTLSYNEQYF. The CDR3 DNA reads as TGTGCCAGCAGTTATCAAACACTCTCCTACAATGAGCAGTACTTC.

The chain joins TRBV4-1 to TRBJ2-5; a possible D gene is TRBD1 (7 bases). The germline V gene has CDR1 MGHRA and CDR2 YSYEKL. V lost 0 bases and J lost 5, with 19 bases in between. This CDR3 contains 17 residues. This CDR3 reads CASSQDSGRGVLETQYF. CDR3 DNA sequence: TGCGCCAGCAGCCAAGATAGCGGCAGGGGGGTTCTGGAGACCCAGTACTTC.

This clonotype turned up a few times. The chain couples TRBV28 to TRBJ2-7; unclear D gene. V dropped 6 bases and J dropped 6 bases, with 12 bases sitting between them. The CDR3 is 12 residues long. The germline gives CDR1 MDHEN, CDR2 SYDVKM. The CDR3 DNA sequence: TGTGCCAGCAGCTCCGCTTTGCGCGAGCAGTACTTC. Amino acid sequence: CASSSALREQYF.

The chain recombines TRBV7-7 with TRBJ2-1; D may be TRBD1 or TRBD2 (5 bases each). From germline, CDR1 is SSHAT and CDR2 FNYEAQ (reference sequence). With 10 bases removed from V and 9 bases from J, the gap between germline ends came to 13 bases. The CDR3 totals 11 residues. The chain's CDR3 is CATGAKGEQFF. CDR3 in DNA: TGTGCCACCGGGGCCAAGGGTGAGCAGTTCTTC.

This clonotype has only one observation. At one boundary the junction diverges from the germline segment, which might be a read error. The chain couples TRBV7-9 to TRBJ1-3; no firm D call. The CDR3 spans 16 residues. The germline CDR1 and CDR2 sequences are SEHNR and FQNEAQ (reference sequence). The CDR3 DNA sequence: TGTGTCAGCAGCTTTGTCGCGGGGTTCTCTGGAAACACCATATATTTT. Translation: CVSSFVAGFSGNTIYF.

This clonotype was found many times. The rearrangement links TRBV7-2 to TRBJ1-1; 7 nucleotides agree with TRBD1. CDR3 length: 16 amino acids. Unmatched junction bases numbered 17, after V lost 5 bases and J lost 8 bases. The germline V gene has CDR1 SGHTA and CDR2 FQGNSA. The CDR3 DNA sequence: TGTGCCAGCAGCGGAACCCCTAAGACAGGGCTTTCGGAAGCTTTCTTT. Protein sequence: CASSGTPKTGLSEAFF.

Many counts were recorded for this clonotype. The V and J genes are TRBV6-6 and TRBJ2-5; 9 bases fit TRBD1. Trimming cost V 4 bases and J 4 bases; bases outside gene matches: 4. The germline V gene encodes CDR1 MNHNY and CDR2 SVGAGI (reference sequence). The CDR3 sequence is 14 residues long. The CDR3 region is CASSWGTGRETQYF. For the CDR3, the DNA is TGTGCCAGCAGTTGGGGGACAGGGAGAGAGACCCAGTACTTC.

Only a few counts were recorded for this clonotype. The chain has TRBV7-9 and TRBJ1-2; tentatively, D is TRBD1 (5 bases). The CDR3 runs to 12 residues. The germline V and J ends were trimmed by 3 bases and 13 bases, with 15 bases remaining between them. The germline gives CDR1 SEHNR, CDR2 FQNEAQ (reference sequence). The DNA for the CDR3 is TGTGCCAGCAGCTTTATGGGACTGTCGGGCACCTTC. This sequence encodes CASSFMGLSGTF.

This clonotype has just a few counts. This chain links TRBV11-3 with TRBJ2-5, with D perhaps matching TRBD1 (6 bases). V was clipped by 4 bases and J by 3 bases, with 12 bases between them. CDR3 size: 14 residues. Looked up from germline, CDR1 is SGHNT and CDR2 is YENEEA. The CDR3 spells CASSSDRSKETQYF. DNA of the CDR3: TGTGCCAGCAGCTCGGACAGATCCAAAGAGACCCAGTACTTC.

The V call is TRBV29-1, the J call TRBJ2-2, with 10 bases that match TRBD2. V lost 7 bases, J lost 6 bases, and 8 bases stayed unmatched. The CDR3 sequence is 14 residues long. CDR1 is SQVTM and CDR2 is ANQGSEA in the germline V gene. In DNA form, the CDR3 reads TGCAGCGGCAGGCTAGCGGGGGTGGCCGGGGAGCTGTTTTTT. Translated, it gives CSGRLAGVAGELFF.

The chain combines TRBV6-6 with TRBJ2-3; D gene uncertain. V dropped 2 bases and J dropped 1 base, with 7 bases sitting between them. Germline values: CDR1 MNHNY, CDR2 SVGAGI (reference sequence). The length of the CDR3 is 14 residues. The CDR3 here is CASSYTTGTDTQYF. In DNA form, the CDR3 reads TGTGCCAGCAGTTACACGACTGGCACAGATACGCAGTATTTT.

This clonotype was seen repeatedly, ten times or more. J is TRBJ1-1 and V is TRBV29-1; D call uncertain. The V gene's germline CDR1 is SQVTM and CDR2 ANQGSEA. V was cut by 3 bases and J by 4 bases, with 9 bases left in between. The CDR3 length is 12 residues. CDR3 DNA: TGCAGCGTTGATAGACCATTCACTGAAGCTTTCTTT. Its protein product is CSVDRPFTEAFF.

In this sample, this clonotype turned up many times. The V gene is TRBV7-2, the J gene TRBJ2-5, with TRBD1 matching 10 bases. Looked up from germline, CDR1 is SGHTA and CDR2 is FQGNSA. The CDR3 is 13 residues long. V dropped 8 bases and J dropped 5; count of bases not matched to a gene: 5. CDR3 DNA sequence: TGTGCCAGCGCGGGACAGGGGAGGGAGACCCAGTACTTC. It is translated as CASAGQGRETQYF.

This clonotype turned up a few times. This CDR3 is CASSSVGGYYGYTF. The CDR3 nucleotides are TGTGCCAGCAGTTCAGTGGGGGGGTACTATGGCTACACCTTC. The genes are TRBV27 and TRBJ1-2; D might be TRBD1 (5 bases). Germline CDR1 reads MNHEY; CDR2 reads SMNVEV (reference sequence). V was shortened by 4 bases and J by 3 bases, with 12 bases between the two germline ends. The CDR3 runs to 14 residues.

On this clonotype: A much bigger clone sits one base away, suggesting this may be a read error. The rearrangement joins TRBV7-2 to TRBJ2-5, with 8 bases identical to TRBD2. V lost 2 bases to trimming and J lost 1 base; unmatched junction nucleotides: 6. The CDR3 is made up of 16 amino acids. Germline CDR1 and CDR2: SGHTA and FQGNSA. CDR3 sequence reads: CASSLKRAGAQETQYF. The DNA of the CDR3 is TGTGCCAGCAGCTTAAAACGAGCGGGGGCCCAAGAGACCCAGTACTTC.

This chain joins TRBV7-6 and TRBJ1-1, with a tentative D call TRBD1 (5 bases). The CDR3 runs 11 residues. Per the germline V gene, CDR1 is SGHVS and CDR2 is FNYEAQ. Trimming removed 3 bases from V and 8 bases from J, with 7 bases in between. This CDR3 is CASSFNREAFF. CDR3 DNA: TGTGCCAGCAGCTTTAACAGGGAAGCTTTCTTT.

The chain couples TRBV6-2 or TRBV6-3 to TRBJ2-7, with D perhaps TRBD1 (6 bases). The CDR3 runs to 15 residues. The germline V gene encodes CDR1 MNHEY and CDR2 SVGEGT. Trimming took 2 bases from V and 4 from J, leaving 15 bases between them. CDR3 DNA sequence: TGTGCCAGCAGTTACAACGGACAGACCTCTTACGAGCAGTACTTC. Its protein product is CASSYNGQTSYEQYF.

This clonotype was recorded a few times. The CDR3 loop reads CASSYSTSGGYEQFF. The CDR3, as DNA: TGTGCCAGCAGTTACTCGACTAGCGGGGGGTATGAGCAGTTCTTC. The chain couples TRBV6-6 to TRBJ2-1; 13 nucleotides align to TRBD2. V was pared by 0 bases and J by 8 bases, with 1 base of the junction left unmatched. Looked up from germline, CDR1 is MNHNY and CDR2 is SVGAGI (reference sequence). This CDR3 has 15 amino acids.

The rearrangement uses TRBV6-2 or TRBV6-3 and TRBJ2-4; the D is unclear. Judging by the DNA end, TRBJ2-7 fits better; the J call may be wrong. The CDR3 has 12 residues. Germline CDR1 and CDR2: MNHEY and SVGEGT. The CDR3 nucleotides read TGTGCCAGCAGTTATGGGGATGGCGAGCAGTACTTC. This gives the protein CASSYGDGEQYF.

The table lists this clonotype with many counts. The rearrangement joins TRBV7-2 to TRBJ1-2; TRBD1 matches 7 bases. Germline trimming cut 2 bases from V and 5 bases from J; bases unmatched to any gene: 8. CDR1 is SGHTA, CDR2 FQGNSA, per germline. This CDR3 spans 15 amino acids. The CDR3 DNA reads TGTGCCAGCAGCTTAAGTCTGGACAGGCGGTATGGCTACACCTTC. Protein product: CASSLSLDRRYGYTF.

As DNA, the CDR3 is TGTGCCAGCAGCTTCCTACTCGCCTACGAGCAGTACTTC. Encoded protein: CASSFLLAYEQYF. V is TRBV7-2 and J is TRBJ2-7; no definite D call. This CDR3 comprises 13 residues. V lost 3 bases to trimming and J lost 2 bases, with 8 bases between them. Looked up from germline, CDR1 is SGHTA and CDR2 is FQGNSA.

This clonotype came up many times. The CDR3 loop reads CAISDRGYEQYF. Here the CDR3 DNA reads TGTGCCATCAGTGATCGGGGTTACGAGCAGTACTTC. V usage is TRBV10-3 and J usage is TRBJ2-7, with D possibly being TRBD2 (5 bases). Trimming removed 3 bases at V and 4 bases at J, with 7 bases between. CDR1 and CDR2 (germline): ENHRY, SYGVKD. The CDR3 has 12 amino acids.

This clonotype came up a few times. The V call is TRBV6-6, the J call TRBJ1-5; D gene unclear. Germline V gene sequence: CDR1 MNHNY, CDR2 SVGAGI (reference sequence). The CDR3 spans 14 residues. V was clipped by 6 bases and J by 3 bases, with 12 bases between them. CDR3 amino acids: CASSYSNYNQPQHF. The CDR3 nucleotides are TGTGCCAGCAGCTACAGCAACTACAATCAGCCCCAGCATTTT.

This clonotype came up a few times. The gene calls are TRBV7-8 and TRBJ1-5; D might be TRBD1 (6 bases). CDR1 is SGHVS, CDR2 FQNEAQ, per germline. CDR3 length: 16 residues. Between the trimmed V and J ends, which lost 2 bases and 0 bases, there was a span of 11 bases. Written as DNA, the CDR3 is TGTGCCAGCAGCTTATCGGGACACAATAGCAATCAGCCCCAGCATTTT. Translating gives CASSLSGHNSNQPQHF.

This clonotype was seen a few times. The chain combines TRBV12-3 or TRBV12-4 with TRBJ2-1, with 7 bases lining up with TRBD2. The V segment lost 2 bases and the J segment 2 bases; nucleotides outside the gene matches: 6. The CDR3 runs 16 residues. The CDR3 bases are TGTGCCAGCAGTTTATTAGCGGGCCTCCCCTACAATGAGCAGTTCTTC. Residues: CASSLLAGLPYNEQFF.

For this clonotype: This may stem from a read error, because a much larger clone lies one nucleotide away. The V gene is TRBV6-1, the J gene TRBJ2-1; D not resolved. The V end lost 5 bases, the J end lost 5 bases, and 13 bases lay between the germline ends. The CDR3 extends over 14 amino acids. Germline V gene data show CDR1 as MNHNS and CDR2 as SASEGT. This chain's CDR3 is CASSCRAENNEQFF. The CDR3 DNA sequence: TGTGCCAGCAGTTGTAGGGCAGAGAACAATGAGCAGTTCTTC.